This is a list of T cell receptor beta chains from one sample in a study of blood T cell repertoires in COVID-19. Here immunoSEQ multiplex PCR was the method, and the copy in TCRdb shows in-frame clones only, minus some. The sample includes about 280,000 clones, roughly 80% of them seen just once. The specimen was peripheral blood. The receptors originated from a woman between 50 and 59 years old who had recovered from COVID-19. The CDR3 runs from the conserved cysteine through the conserved F or W. The D gene is left open where the match is weak. Not every row has a clone size; where given, it reads once, few, many or a size class.

CDR3aa: CATSAHRGLEARLGTYEQYF
CDR3nt: TGTGCCACCAGCGCCCACAGGGGGCTCGAAGCGAGACTAGGAACCTACGAGCAGTACTTC
d_gene: TRBD1
v_gene: TRBV15
j_gene: TRBJ2-7
abundance: -

CDR3aa: CASSQDILGTGRTEAFF
CDR3nt: TGTGCCAGCAGCCAAGATATCTTGGGGACAGGGCGGACTGAAGCTTTCTTT
d_gene: TRBD1
v_gene: TRBV4-2
j_gene: TRBJ1-1
abundance: few

CDR3aa: CASSPQTSAGEQYF
CDR3nt: TGTGCCAGCAGCCCCCAGACTAGCGCGGGGGAGCAGTACTTC
d_gene: TRBD2
v_gene: TRBV7-2
j_gene: TRBJ2-7
abundance: -

CDR3aa: CASSELSGANVLTF
CDR3nt: TGTGCCAGCAGTGAACTTTCTGGGGCCAACGTCCTGACTTTC
d_gene: -
v_gene: TRBV2
j_gene: TRBJ2-6
abundance: -

CDR3aa: CASSYRDTSSYEQYF
CDR3nt: TGTGCCAGCAGTTACCGGGACACGAGCTCCTACGAGCAGTACTTC
d_gene: -
v_gene: TRBV6-5
j_gene: TRBJ2-7
abundance: -

CDR3aa: CASSWEGDGYTF
CDR3nt: TGTGCCAGCAGCTGGGAGGGGGATGGCTACACCTTC
d_gene: -
v_gene: TRBV7-9
j_gene: TRBJ1-2
abundance: -

CDR3aa: CASSIWLAGGPYEQYF
CDR3nt: TGTGCCAGTAGTATTTGGCTAGCGGGGGGACCCTACGAGCAGTACTTC
d_gene: TRBD2
v_gene: TRBV19
j_gene: TRBJ2-7
abundance: -

CDR3aa: CASSFWIRQGKNSPLHF
CDR3nt: TGTGCCAGCAGTTTTTGGATCCGACAGGGGAAGAATTCACCCCTCCACTTT
d_gene: TRBD1
v_gene: TRBV27
j_gene: TRBJ1-6
abundance: -

CDR3aa: CASSTGAGGNYEQYF
CDR3nt: TGTGCCAGTAGTACCGGGGCGGGAGGGAACTACGAGCAGTACTTC
d_gene: TRBD2
v_gene: TRBV19
j_gene: TRBJ2-7
abundance: -

CDR3aa: CATSRPLGLGQETQYF
CDR3nt: TGTGCCACCAGCAGACCACTAGGACTAGGTCAAGAGACCCAGTACTTC
d_gene: TRBD2
v_gene: TRBV15
j_gene: TRBJ2-5
abundance: -

CDR3aa: CATSGARNTEAFF
CDR3nt: TGTGCCACCAGTGGCGCTCGGAACACTGAAGCTTTCTTT
d_gene: -
v_gene: TRBV24-1
j_gene: TRBJ1-1
abundance: -

CDR3aa: CASTGRGTYGYTF
CDR3nt: TGTGCCAGCACCGGCAGGGGGACCTATGGCTACACCTTC
d_gene: TRBD1
v_gene: TRBV28
j_gene: TRBJ1-2
abundance: few

CDR3aa: CASSRRGVGTSGTDTQYF
CDR3nt: TGTGCCAGCAGCCGCCGAGGTGTCGGGACTAGCGGCACAGATACGCAGTATTTT
d_gene: TRBD2
v_gene: TRBV7-2
j_gene: TRBJ2-3
abundance: once

CDR3aa: CASTSGRAYNEQFF
CDR3nt: TGTGCCAGCACTAGCGGGAGGGCCTACAATGAGCAGTTCTTC
d_gene: TRBD2
v_gene: TRBV28
j_gene: TRBJ2-1
abundance: once

CDR3aa: CASSPPDRAHYGYTF
CDR3nt: TGTGCCAGCTCACCACCGGACAGGGCCCACTATGGCTACACCTTC
d_gene: TRBD1
v_gene: TRBV18
j_gene: TRBJ1-2
abundance: -

CDR3aa: CASSSRSSEKLFF
CDR3nt: TGTGCCAGCAGTTCTAGGAGTTCTGAAAAACTGTTTTTT
d_gene: -
v_gene: TRBV7-2
j_gene: TRBJ1-4
abundance: -

CDR3aa: CASRPLAGGPYEQYF
CDR3nt: TGTGCCAGCAGACCTCTAGCGGGAGGGCCCTACGAGCAGTACTTC
d_gene: TRBD2
v_gene: TRBV6-2/TRBV6-3
j_gene: TRBJ2-7
abundance: -

CDR3aa: CAIGTGEKLFF
CDR3nt: TGTGCCATCGGGACAGGGGAAAAACTGTTTTTT
d_gene: TRBD1
v_gene: TRBV12-3/TRBV12-4
j_gene: TRBJ1-4
abundance: many

CDR3aa: CASTIGAGELFF
CDR3nt: TGTGCCAGCACTATCGGGGCCGGGGAGCTGTTTTTT
d_gene: -
v_gene: TRBV28
j_gene: TRBJ2-2
abundance: -

CDR3aa: CASRLQSHSNQPQHF
CDR3nt: TGTGCCAGCAGATTACAGAGCCATAGCAATCAGCCCCAGCATTTT
d_gene: -
v_gene: TRBV6-5
j_gene: TRBJ1-5
abundance: -

CDR3aa: CASAANPTGQSPSSGANVLTF
CDR3nt: TGTGCCAGCGCCGCTAACCCAACGGGACAAAGCCCTTCCTCTGGGGCCAACGTCCTGACTTTC
d_gene: -
v_gene: TRBV9
j_gene: TRBJ2-6
abundance: -

CDR3aa: CASNRQGNTGELFF
CDR3nt: TGTGCCAGTAACCGACAGGGGAACACCGGGGAGCTGTTTTTT
d_gene: TRBD1
v_gene: TRBV19
j_gene: TRBJ2-2
abundance: -

CDR3aa: CASSQPGLAGSDTQYF
CDR3nt: TGCGCCAGCAGCCAACCCGGACTAGCGGGGTCAGATACGCAGTATTTT
d_gene: TRBD2
v_gene: TRBV4-1
j_gene: TRBJ2-3
abundance: -

CDR3aa: CAWTLAGGSEQYF
CDR3nt: TGTGCCTGGACCCTAGCGGGAGGTTCCGAGCAGTACTTC
d_gene: TRBD2
v_gene: TRBV30
j_gene: TRBJ2-7
abundance: -

CDR3aa: CAWRDYGLAGGETQYF
CDR3nt: TGTGCCTGGAGGGATTATGGGCTAGCGGGGGGAGAGACCCAGTACTTC
d_gene: TRBD2
v_gene: TRBV30
j_gene: TRBJ2-5
abundance: -

CDR3aa: CASSFKSGLDEKLFF
CDR3nt: TGTGCCAGCAGTTTTAAATCAGGGCTCGATGAAAAACTGTTTTTT
d_gene: -
v_gene: TRBV7-9
j_gene: TRBJ1-4
abundance: few

CDR3aa: CASSIALSGRETQYF
CDR3nt: TGTGCCAGTAGTATAGCCCTGAGCGGGCGAGAGACCCAGTACTTC
d_gene: -
v_gene: TRBV19
j_gene: TRBJ2-5
abundance: -

CDR3aa: CASSPGLAGSYEQYF
CDR3nt: TGTGCCAGCAGCCCGGGACTAGCGGGCTCCTACGAGCAGTACTTC
d_gene: TRBD2
v_gene: TRBV7-3
j_gene: TRBJ2-7
abundance: -

CDR3aa: CASSFTDYEQYF
CDR3nt: TGTGCCAGCAGCTTCACAGACTACGAGCAGTACTTC
d_gene: -
v_gene: TRBV5-6
j_gene: TRBJ2-7
abundance: -

CDR3aa: CASSLTSGLHEQYF
CDR3nt: TGCGCCAGCAGCTTGACTAGCGGCCTCCACGAGCAGTACTTC
d_gene: TRBD2
v_gene: TRBV5-1
j_gene: TRBJ2-7
abundance: -

CDR3aa: CASSLSWLQAETQYF
CDR3nt: TGTGCCAGCAGTTTATCGTGGCTGCAGGCGGAGACCCAGTACTTC
d_gene: -
v_gene: TRBV27
j_gene: TRBJ2-5
abundance: few

CDR3aa: CASSAGATNEKLFF
CDR3nt: TGTGCCAGCAGCGCAGGCGCGACTAATGAAAAACTGTTTTTT
d_gene: -
v_gene: TRBV9
j_gene: TRBJ1-4
abundance: once

CDR3aa: CASSPGHSSRAHGYTF
CDR3nt: TGTGCCAGCAGTCCGGGACACTCCTCGAGGGCTCATGGCTACACCTTC
d_gene: -
v_gene: TRBV27
j_gene: TRBJ1-2
abundance: -